The clone carrying this T cell receptor (beta chain) showed up many times. The antigen is unknown. The data were taken from a study of Graves' ophthalmopathy and Graves' hyperthyroidism. Whole-study findings and limits: Most thyroid clonotypes expanded beyond 0.001 frequency were also found in blood.

The CDR3 has 17 amino acids. V dropped 7 bases and J dropped 5 bases, with 26 bases sitting between them. Looked up from germline, CDR1 is MNHEY and CDR2 is SVGEGT. Every ophthalmopathy donor presented moderate-to-severe activity, CAS ≥3, NOSPECS ≥4 and duration under 3 months. Exclusion applied to patients with other autoimmune diseases, uncontrolled infections, pregnancy or lactation. Around 10 ml of fresh blood yielded the PBMCs by density gradient. Scientists amplified the TCR beta CDR3 regions from RNA transcripts. First-round RT-PCR with HTBI primers preceded a second-round multiplex PCR. TCRdb redid the calling of the multiplex PCR reads with MiXCR, one entry per CDR3 protein. This sample has 150,000 to 200,000 distinct CDR3 sequences, with 35% to 45% found just once.

The sequence derives from a man aged 25 to 40 with Graves' ophthalmopathy. Sequences were obtained from peripheral blood. V and J are TRBV6-2 or TRBV6-3 and TRBJ1-2, with D unclear. This CDR3 reads CASTNRTLVAAYYGYTF. The CDR3 DNA is TGTGCCAGCACCAACCGAACCCTCGTGGCTGCCTATTATGGCTACACCTTC.